Presented here are 27 T cell receptor beta chains from one specimen sequenced in a study of blood T cell repertoires in COVID-19 (dated by TCRdb to 2020 to 2021). The library came from the immunoSEQ multiplex PCR assay. The table comes from immuneACCESS by way of TCRdb, which keeps in-frame sequences with V and J called. Part of the clones is missing from these tables; in studies checked, under half for an unresolved V gene and the rest for unknown reasons. The sample profile shows 250,000 to 300,000 clones; roughly 80% of them were found once. The ten largest clonotypes hold about 5% of the sample. The sample consisted of PBMCs or T cells enriched from blood (not recorded which). These receptor sequences come from a man aged 40-49 years who had been exposed to COVID-19.

Details on this clone: At one end the junction does not follow the germline gene, possibly because of a read error. This chain links TRBV18 with TRBJ2-7, with a weak D call TRBD2 (5 bases). The germline V gene has CDR1 KGHSH and CDR2 LQKENI. The CDR3 loop spans 16 amino acids. The CDR3 bases are TGTGCCAGCTCACCACCGTGGAGTCAGCGGTCCTCCGAGCAGTACTTC. It encodes CASSPPWSQRSSEQYF. Full variable domain (missing parts from reference TRBV18 and TRBJ2-7): NAGVMQNPRHLVRRRGQEARLRCSPMKGHSHVYWYRQLPEEGLKFMVYLQKENIIDESGMPKERFSAEFPKEGPSILRIQQVVRGDSAAYFCASSPPWSQRSSEQYFGPGTRLTVT.

The rearrangement uses TRBV7-3 and TRBJ2-1, with 10 bases identical to TRBD2. The CDR3 is 14 amino acids. Germline V gene sequence: CDR1 SGHTA, CDR2 FQGTGA. Losses at the gene ends were 5 bases for V and 7 bases for J; bases not matched to a gene: 5. CDR3 in DNA: TGTGCCAGCAGCCCCGTTAGCGGGAGGAATGAGCAGTTCTTC. Amino acids: CASSPVSGRNEQFF.

CDR3 region: CATSDDRGTEAFF. CDR3 DNA: TGTGCCACCAGTGATGACAGGGGAACTGAAGCTTTCTTT. J is TRBJ1-1 and V is TRBV24-1; 8 bases agree with TRBD1. Germline CDR1 reads KGHDR; CDR2 reads SFDVKD. V gave up 3 bases and J gave up 5 bases; unmatched junction bases: 1. The CDR3 is made up of 13 amino acids.

The chain links TRBV2 to TRBJ2-3; D gene ambiguous. CDR1 is SNHLY, CDR2 FYNNEI, per germline. V was shortened by 8 bases and J by 2 bases, with 8 bases between the two germline ends. There are 12 residues in the CDR3. This chain's CDR3 is CASSLLTDTQYF. The CDR3 nucleotides are TGTGCCAGCTCTCTCCTCACAGATACGCAGTATTTT.

V and J are TRBV5-1 and TRBJ1-6; D is ambiguous. Per germline, CDR1 SGHRS and CDR2 YFSETQ. This CDR3 is built from 13 residues. Trimming removed 0 bases at V and 9 bases at J, with 7 bases between. CDR3 sequence: CASSLAVLSPLHF. The CDR3 bases are TGCGCCAGCAGCTTGGCGGTCCTTTCACCCCTCCACTTT.

This clone was found a few times. J is TRBJ1-5 and V is TRBV24-1, with 9 bases identical to TRBD1. J lost 6 bases, V lost 9 bases, and 14 bases had no gene match. This CDR3 spans 16 amino acids. Germline CDR1 is KGHDR and CDR2 is SFDVKD. CDR3 DNA sequence: TGTGCCACCCTAAGGGGGGAACAGGGGGCTACTCAGCCCCAGCATTTT. As protein: CATLRGEQGATQPQHF.

The chain's CDR3 is CASIFRDRIDDTEAFF. The CDR3 region has the DNA TGTGCCAGCATCTTTCGGGACAGAATTGATGACACTGAAGCTTTCTTT. V and J are TRBV21-1 and TRBJ1-1; the DNA was not used to check the table's D call, TRBD1. TRBV21-1 is a recognized pseudogene. The CDR3 spans 16 residues.

The V and J genes are TRBV5-1 and TRBJ1-5; a weak D match, TRBD1 (6 bases). This CDR3 spans 15 amino acids. Trimming cost V 0 bases and J 6 bases, with 13 bases left between them. CDR1 SGHRS and CDR2 YFSETQ come from the germline V gene. The CDR3 nucleotides read TGCGCCAGCAGCTTGGGAGACCAGGGGAGTCAGCCCCAGCATTTT. Residues: CASSLGDQGSQPQHF.

The gene calls are TRBV30 and TRBJ1-2; unclear D gene. CDR3 length equals 15 residues. The V end was cut by 4 bases, the J end by 4 bases, with 19 bases between. The germline V gene has CDR1 GTSNPN and CDR2 SVGIG (reference sequence). The CDR3 nucleotides are TGTGCCTGGAATCCCCCGGGTGGAACAACCTATGGCTACACCTTC. This sequence encodes CAWNPPGGTTYGYTF.

This clone showed up just once. The chain combines TRBV7-8 with TRBJ1-5; TRBD1 is a possible D gene (6 bases). The CDR3 has 15 residues. Germline values: CDR1 SGHVS, CDR2 FQNEAQ. Trimming took off 5 bases at V and 0 bases at J, with 11 bases between the two ends. CDR3 loop: CASSQTGNSNQPQHF. CDR3 bases: TGTGCCAGCAGCCAAACAGGGAATAGCAATCAGCCCCAGCATTTT.

J is TRBJ1-2 and V is TRBV28, with no clear D. The CDR3 consists of 11 residues. Germline CDR1 reads MDHEN; CDR2 reads SYDVKM. The V end was cut by 6 bases, the J end by 9 bases, with 11 bases between. The CDR3 spells CASRSGLSYTF. The CDR3 nucleotides read TGTGCCAGCAGGTCTGGACTCAGCTACACCTTC.

This clone was seen only once. The chain joins TRBV6-5 to TRBJ1-2; 7 bases line up with TRBD1. Germline V gene lookup returns CDR1 MNHEY and CDR2 SVGAGI. This CDR3 region has 14 residues. Trimming took 6 bases from V and 3 from J; bases not matched to a gene: 7. In nucleotides, the CDR3 is TGTGCCAGCAGAGAGACAGGGAATGACTATGGCTACACCTTC. Translating gives CASRETGNDYGYTF.

The gene calls are TRBV7-9 and TRBJ2-7; TRBD2 aligns across 8 bases. The V gene's germline CDR1 is SEHNR and CDR2 FQNEAQ (reference sequence). The J segment lost 4 bases and the V segment lost 1 base, leaving 3 bases of the junction unmatched. The CDR3 spans 14 residues. The CDR3, as DNA: TGTGCCAGCAGCTTAGAGGCGGGAGGTTACGAGCAGTACTTC. Its translation is CASSLEAGGYEQYF.

The rearrangement links TRBV5-6 to TRBJ1-1, with D perhaps matching TRBD1 (6 bases). CDR1 SGHDT and CDR2 YYEEEE come from the germline V gene. This CDR3 comprises 14 residues. Trimming removed 2 bases at V and 7 bases at J, with 15 bases between. Here the CDR3 DNA reads TGTGCCAGCAGCTTAATCCGTGGACAGCTTGAAGCTTTCTTT. It specifies CASSLIRGQLEAFF.

This chain uses TRBV9 with TRBJ2-4, with 7 bases that match TRBD2. V was clipped by 0 bases and J by 3 bases; unmatched bases: 0. There are 14 residues in the CDR3. Germline CDR1 reads SGDLS; CDR2 reads YYNGEE. CDR3 loop: CASSVGDYKNIQYF. The CDR3 nucleotides are TGTGCCAGCAGCGTAGGGGACTACAAAAACATTCAGTACTTC.

In its sample, this clone was seen once. The chain is built from TRBV7-9 and TRBJ1-4; TRBD1 agrees at 7 bases. CDR1 and CDR2 from the germline V gene are SEHNR and FQNEAQ (reference sequence). CDR3 length: 14 amino acids. With 5 bases clipped from V and 5 bases from J, the junction kept 5 bases outside the gene matches. The CDR3 protein is CASSPGTENEKLFF. DNA of the CDR3: TGTGCCAGCAGCCCCGGGACAGAAAATGAAAAACTGTTTTTT.

This sequence joins TRBV7-6 and TRBJ2-5; 7 bases are shared with TRBD1. The CDR3 loop spans 15 amino acids. V was clipped by 4 bases and J by 4 bases; unmatched bases: 9. Germline V gene lookup returns CDR1 SGHVS and CDR2 FNYEAQ. The CDR3 loop is CASSSETGSGETQYF. CDR3 nucleotides: TGTGCCAGCAGCTCCGAGACAGGGAGCGGAGAGACCCAGTACTTC.

The chain has TRBV9 and TRBJ2-3, with 9 bases fitting TRBD2. This CDR3 is built from 16 residues. Germline CDR1 SGDLS, CDR2 YYNGEE. Trimming at V came to 1 base and at J to 2 bases, leaving 5 bases not matched to a gene. The CDR3 is CASSVTSGHPTDTQYF. The CDR3 coding sequence is TGTGCCAGCAGCGTAACTAGCGGGCATCCCACAGATACGCAGTATTTT.

CDR3 loop: CASSLMDSPDIQYF. The CDR3 nucleotides are TGTGCCAGCAGCCTCATGGACAGCCCGGACATTCAGTACTTC. The V and J genes are TRBV5-4 and TRBJ2-4, with D possibly matching TRBD1 (6 bases). Germline V lookup: CDR1 SGHNT, CDR2 YYREEE (reference sequence). Trimming pared 4 bases from V and 8 bases from J, leaving 16 bases between. This CDR3 contains 14 residues.

V gene TRBV29-1 combines with J gene TRBJ1-1; D is unclear. This CDR3 contains 13 residues. V was trimmed by 5 bases and J by 5 bases, leaving 15 bases between them. Germline V gene lookup returns CDR1 SQVTM and CDR2 ANQGSEA. For the CDR3, the DNA is TGCAGCGTTCAAGGACCGATCGGGACTGAAGCTTTCTTT. This codes for CSVQGPIGTEAFF.

This chain joins TRBV15 and TRBJ1-1; D gene ambiguous. Germline V gene lookup returns CDR1 LNHNV and CDR2 YYDKDF (reference sequence). V was cut by 3 bases and J by 1 base, with 6 bases left in between. The CDR3 is 13 amino acids. CDR3 region: CATSSKQNTEAFF. In DNA, the CDR3 is TGTGCCACCAGCAGTAAGCAGAACACTGAAGCTTTCTTT.

The chain carries TRBV12-3 or TRBV12-4 and TRBJ1-5, with D uncertain. The V and J ends lost 6 bases and 1 base respectively, with 7 bases between them. The CDR3 is 13 residues long. In DNA form, the CDR3 reads TGTGCCAGCAGCCTACAGAGCAATCAGCCCCAGCATTTT. Translating it yields CASSLQSNQPQHF.

The rearrangement links TRBV19 to TRBJ1-1; tentative D call: TRBD1 (5 bases). The CDR3 spans 14 residues. Deletions cut 9 bases from V and 5 bases from J, with 19 bases between. In germline, CDR1 is LNHDA, CDR2 SQIVND (reference sequence). The DNA for the CDR3 is TGTGCCAGCCAAGCCCAGGGTGTATGGACTGAAGCTTTCTTT. Translating it yields CASQAQGVWTEAFF.

This chain joins TRBV12-3 or TRBV12-4 and TRBJ1-1; 8 bases are a match to TRBD1. This CDR3 is built from 13 residues. With V trimmed by 4 bases and J by 7 bases, 5 bases remained unmatched. CDR3 sequence: CASSSRGQGEAFF. DNA of the CDR3: TGTGCCAGCAGTTCCAGGGGGCAGGGTGAAGCTTTCTTT.

This clone was seen at least ten times. This chain uses TRBV30 with TRBJ1-3, with 8 bases that match TRBD1. The CDR3 is 14 amino acids. Per the germline V gene, CDR1 is GTSNPN and CDR2 is SVGIG (reference sequence). Losses at the gene ends were 7 bases for V and 2 bases for J; bases not matched to a gene: 7. The CDR3 DNA follows: TGTGCCTCCAGGGGGCGCGAAGCTGGAAACACCATATATTTT. It codes for CASRGREAGNTIYF.

Comments on this clone: Compared with germline, one end of the junction differs, possibly owing to a read error. V is TRBV4-1 and J is TRBJ1-1, with D perhaps TRBD1 (5 bases). Germline assignment: CDR1 MGHRA and CDR2 YSYEKL. The CDR3 is 14 residues long. This CDR3 is CASNQRSQGTEAFF. The DNA of the CDR3 is TGCGCCAGCAACCAACGTTCGCAGGGTACTGAAGCTTTCTTT.

The chain joins TRBV27 to TRBJ2-7; 12 positions match TRBD2. The CDR3 totals 14 residues. Losses at the gene ends were 5 bases for V and 3 bases for J; bases not matched to a gene: 2. CDR1 and CDR2 (germline): MNHEY, SMNVEV (reference sequence). The CDR3 nucleotides read TGTGCCAGCAGTACTAGCGGGAGGCGCTACGAGCAGTACTTC. Protein sequence: CASSTSGRRYEQYF.